This entry describes one T cell receptor beta chain. The antigen it recognizes is unknown. No much larger clone is present one base from it, and per-base qualities are unavailable. These data originate in a study of siplizumab effects on memory and regulatory T cells (dated by TCRdb to the late 2010s). Background for the entire study: The study examined how the anti-CD2 antibody siplizumab affects alloreactive T-cell subsets in allogeneic mixed lymphocyte reactions built from human PBMCs. The research as a whole found: Because sequences below about 10^-5 frequency were poorly captured, only a minor fraction of alloreactive clones could be mapped to unstimulated subsets. For roughly 75-95% of proliferating CD4+ or CD8+ clones, no naive or memory phenotype could be assigned. Siplizumab significantly reduced the cumulative frequency of alloreactive sequences traceable to unstimulated CD4+ memory T cells. No functional confirmation was obtained for the suppressive function of proliferating Tregs from siplizumab cultures. Among mappable alloreactive CD4+ clones, an average Treg-derived fraction of roughly 71% was observed with siplizumab, compared with more than 25% in control reactions. Unstimulated naive T cells appeared to be more diverse than memory T cells, and naive cells seemed to make a substantial contribution to the alloresponse.

Sorted unstimulated T cells, along with proliferating T cells recovered from mixed lymphocyte reactions, underwent TCRbeta CDR3 sequencing. Fresh whole blood from fewer than twelve HLA-typed healthy donors was used to isolate PBMCs. Unstimulated CD4+ regulatory T cells were FACS-sorted to map the origin of alloreactive clones. Including the terminal cysteine and phenylalanine, the CDR3 comprises 14 residues. Of all the DNA, just the CDR3 is kept, 42 bases in frame from base 1. Relative to germline, V is 4 bases shorter and J is 3 bases shorter, with 10 bases between their ends. CDR1 and CDR2, looked up from the germline V gene, are KGHSH and LQKENI. Library preparation used the immunoSEQ multiplex PCR assay. Each sample had 85,000 to 100,000 TCR templates assayed by the deep sequencing platform. Genomic DNA extracted from sorted T cells was the material used for TCRbeta CDR3 sequencing. The paper's processing steps were these. Clonal analysis of TCRbeta CDR3 data was done in the R programming language. Alloreactive CD4+ and CD8+ clones were defined by comparing unstimulated samples with post-reaction CFSE-low samples. By matching sequences to the repertoires of sorted unstimulated Treg and non-Treg cells, each alloreactive CD4+ clone was assigned a regulatory or non-regulatory origin. TCRdb obtained this table from immuneACCESS and retained in-frame rearrangements with V and J assigned. These tables miss some clones; where compared with another copy, unresolved V genes account for less than half of the shortfall, and the remainder is unexplained. V and J calls plus clone size are reproduced from that table; the DNA served to infer D and trimming. This sample comprises 100,000 or so clones, roughly 92% of them detected only once. Of the sample, about 0.6% falls within the top ten clones.

This TCR came from a human donor in good health. The chain was built from TRBV18 and TRBJ1-5, with no D gene named confidently. The sample consisted of Tregs sorted from blood. The CDR3 sequence is CASSQSGDNQPQHF. The DNA sequence is TGTGCCAGCTCACAGTCTGGCGACAATCAGCCCCAGCATTTT.